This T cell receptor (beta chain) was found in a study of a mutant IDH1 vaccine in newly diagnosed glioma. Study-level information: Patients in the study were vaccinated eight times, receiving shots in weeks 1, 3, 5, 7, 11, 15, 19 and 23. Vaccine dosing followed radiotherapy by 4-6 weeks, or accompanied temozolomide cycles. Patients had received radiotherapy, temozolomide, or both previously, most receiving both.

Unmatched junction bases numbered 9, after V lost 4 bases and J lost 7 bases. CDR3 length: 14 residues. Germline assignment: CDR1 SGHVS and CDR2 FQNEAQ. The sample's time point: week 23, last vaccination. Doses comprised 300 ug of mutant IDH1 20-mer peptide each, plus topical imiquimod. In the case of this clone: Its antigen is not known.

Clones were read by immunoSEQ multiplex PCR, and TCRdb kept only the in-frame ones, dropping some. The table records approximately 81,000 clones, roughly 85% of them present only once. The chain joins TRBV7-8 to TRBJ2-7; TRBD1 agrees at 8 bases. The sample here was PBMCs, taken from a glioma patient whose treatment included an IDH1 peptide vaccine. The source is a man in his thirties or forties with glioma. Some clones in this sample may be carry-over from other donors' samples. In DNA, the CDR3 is TGTGCCAGCAGCTCCTCAACAGGGGGGAGGGAGCAGTACTTC. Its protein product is CASSSSTGGREQYF.